The rows below give T cell receptor beta chains drawn from one sample of a study of beta chain features in type 1 diabetes. Assay: immunoSEQ multiplex PCR; the TCRdb copy retains only in-frame clones and omits some. The sample lists under 450,000 clones; around 13% were seen once. The sequencing input was naive CD4+ T cells from blood. These receptors were taken from a man aged 25 to 40 in good health. CDR3s include the opening cysteine and the closing phenylalanine or tryptophan. D genes are given only for firm matches. Size values are once, few and many counts, or a class for expanded clones, and some rows have none.

V	J	D	size	CDR3	DNA
TRBV10-3	TRBJ2-1	.	.	CAISESSGHEQFF	TGTGCCATCAGTGAGTCCAGCGGACATGAGCAGTTCTTC
TRBV7-9	TRBJ2-3	.	.	CASSLNLPDTQYF	TGTGCCAGCAGCCTCAACCTCCCAGATACGCAGTATTTT
TRBV19	TRBJ2-5	.	many	CASSVQETQYF	TGTGCCAGTAGTGTCCAAGAGACCCAGTACTTC
TRBV10-3	TRBJ2-5	.	.	CAIREGQTPQETQYF	TGTGCCATCAGGGAGGGACAGACACCACAAGAGACCCAGTACTTC
TRBV9	TRBJ2-3	.	few	CASSVDYATDTQYF	TGTGCCAGCAGCGTAGACTACGCCACAGATACGCAGTATTTT
TRBV29-1	TRBJ2-5	.	.	CSVEIETQYF	TGCAGCGTTGAAATTGAGACCCAGTACTTC
TRBV7-9	TRBJ2-1	.	once	CASSLRLAQVANEQFF	TGTGCCAGCAGCTTACGTCTGGCACAAGTTGCGAATGAGCAGTTCTTC
TRBV7-9	TRBJ1-2	.	.	CASSSRQFGYGYTF	TGTGCCAGCAGCTCTAGACAATTTGGATATGGCTACACCTTC
TRBV7-2	TRBJ1-2	.	.	CASSLARRKWNIGYTF	TGTGCCAGCAGCTTGGCTCGGAGAAAATGGAATATTGGCTACACCTTC
TRBV9	TRBJ2-2	.	few	CASSGGELFF	TGTGCCAGCAGCGGCGGGGAGCTGTTTTTT
TRBV7-2	TRBJ2-3	.	.	CASSQQGTLSTDTQYF	TGTGCCAGCAGCCAACAGGGAACCCTTAGCACAGATACGCAGTATTTT
TRBV4-3	TRBJ2-7	TRBD2	few	CASSRQLAGASYEQYF	TGCGCCAGCAGCCGCCAACTAGCGGGGGCCTCCTACGAGCAGTACTTC
TRBV10-3	TRBJ2-3	.	.	CAISRRGPDTQYF	TGTGCCATCAGCCGGAGGGGACCGGATACGCAGTATTTT
TRBV15	TRBJ2-1	.	few	CATSTPRGATYNEQFF	TGTGCCACCAGCACACCACGGGGGGCTACCTACAATGAGCAGTTCTTC
TRBV5-4	TRBJ2-1	TRBD1	.	CASRQGAVNEQFF	TGTGCCAGCAGGCAGGGGGCCGTCAATGAGCAGTTCTTC
TRBV10-3	TRBJ1-3	.	.	CAISESEGAGNTIYF	TGTGCCATCAGTGAGTCTGAAGGAGCTGGAAACACCATATATTTT
TRBV28	TRBJ2-7	.	once	CASTAGGGYEQYF	TGTGCCAGCACAGCTGGGGGCGGCTACGAGCAGTACTTC
TRBV2	TRBJ2-3	TRBD1	few	CASLQGVSTDTQYF	TGTGCCAGCCTACAGGGGGTCAGCACAGATACGCAGTATTTT
TRBV6-1	TRBJ2-1	.	few	CARPGLSTYNEQFF	TGTGCCAGACCGGGACTCTCGACCTACAATGAGCAGTTCTTC
TRBV9	TRBJ2-7	.	few	CASSVGGGAGTYEQYF	TGTGCCAGCAGCGTAGGAGGAGGAGCCGGAACCTACGAGCAGTACTTC
TRBV30	TRBJ1-5	TRBD1	.	CAWDRGGGGNQPQHF	TGTGCCTGGGACAGGGGAGGTGGCGGCAATCAGCCCCAGCATTTT
TRBV18	TRBJ2-5	.	.	CASSPSQIQETQYF	TGTGCCAGCTCACCGTCCCAGATCCAAGAGACCCAGTACTTC
TRBV9	TRBJ2-7	.	few	CASSVAGGALYEQYF	TGTGCCAGCAGCGTAGCTGGGGGGGCACTCTACGAGCAGTACTTC
TRBV6-5	TRBJ2-1	.	few	CASSFSKAPYNEQFF	TGTGCCAGCAGCTTCTCTAAAGCCCCCTACAATGAGCAGTTCTTC
TRBV14	TRBJ2-3	.	.	CASSHSMKEYF	TGTGCCAGCAGCCACAGTATGAAGGAGTATTTT
TRBV27	TRBJ2-7	TRBD2	few	CASSSLRGTSGYEQYF	TGTGCCAGCAGTTCCCTCAGAGGGACTAGCGGATACGAGCAGTACTTC
TRBV7-2	TRBJ2-7	.	few	CASSWTTDYEQYF	TGTGCCAGCAGCTGGACTACTGATTACGAGCAGTACTTC
TRBV7-2	TRBJ2-2	TRBD2	few	CASSRLAGNTGELFF	TGTGCCAGCAGCCGACTAGCGGGTAACACCGGGGAGCTGTTTTTT
TRBV5-4	TRBJ2-1	.	few	CASRNTSYNEQFF	TGTGCCAGCAGGAATACATCGTACAATGAGCAGTTCTTC
TRBV20-1	TRBJ2-7	.	.	CSAINRDEQYF	TGCAGTGCTATTAACAGAGACGAGCAGTACTTC
TRBV6-5	TRBJ2-3	.	few	CASSSAGTDTQYF	TGTGCCAGCAGTAGCGCGGGCACAGATACGCAGTATTTT
TRBV9	TRBJ1-1	.	few	CASSVGAREGNTEAFF	TGTGCCAGCAGCGTTGGCGCTAGGGAAGGGAACACTGAAGCTTTCTTT
TRBV7-2	TRBJ2-3	TRBD2	few	CASSASGTSGGRTDTQYF	TGTGCCAGCAGCGCCTCCGGGACTAGCGGGGGTCGCACAGATACGCAGTATTTT
TRBV5-6	TRBJ2-1	.	few	CASSARQNLNEQFF	TGTGCCAGCAGCGCTCGACAGAACCTCAATGAGCAGTTCTTC
TRBV9	TRBJ1-2	.	.	CASSVVGRPNDGYTF	TGTGCCAGCAGCGTAGTGGGACGGCCTAATGATGGCTACACCTTC
TRBV18	TRBJ2-2	.	few	CASSPRFRLNGELFF	TGTGCCAGCTCACCACGGTTCAGGCTCAACGGGGAGCTGTTTTTT
TRBV6-5	TRBJ1-5	.	few	CASSYWEGSQHF	TGTGCCAGCAGTTACTGGGAGGGCTCCCAGCATTTT
TRBV4-2	TRBJ2-3	TRBD2	.	CASSRSAGVTDTQYF	TGTGCCAGCAGCCGCAGCGCGGGGGTCACAGATACGCAGTATTTT
TRBV9	TRBJ2-1	.	.	CASSVVPASNNEQFF	TGTGCCAGCAGCGTAGTTCCAGCTTCCAACAATGAGCAGTTCTTC
TRBV29-1	TRBJ2-5	TRBD2	.	CSVAPSGSLSETQYF	TGCAGCGTTGCTCCTAGCGGGAGTTTGTCTGAGACCCAGTACTTC
TRBV6-6	TRBJ2-1	.	few	CASLGGGPNSYNEQFF	TGTGCCAGCCTGGGTGGGGGCCCGAACTCCTACAATGAGCAGTTCTTC
TRBV7-2	TRBJ2-3	.	.	CASLRSGPRTDTQYF	TGTGCCAGCCTCCGTTCCGGTCCCCGCACAGATACGCAGTATTTT
TRBV30	TRBJ2-5	.	.	CAWSTRLETQYF	TGTGCCTGGAGTACTAGATTGGAGACCCAGTACTTC
TRBV7-9	TRBJ1-1	.	.	CASSLGEENTEAFF	TGTGCCAGCAGCTTGGGTGAAGAGAACACTGAAGCTTTCTTT
TRBV20-1	TRBJ2-5	.	.	CSARKETQYF	TGCAGTGCGCGAAAAGAGACCCAGTACTTC
TRBV9	TRBJ1-1	.	.	CASSVADSQRVEAFF	TGTGCCAGCAGCGTAGCGGACAGCCAAAGAGTTGAAGCTTTCTTT
TRBV20-1	TRBJ2-3	.	.	CSALGGMQYF	TGCAGTGCTTTAGGAGGAATGCAGTATTTT